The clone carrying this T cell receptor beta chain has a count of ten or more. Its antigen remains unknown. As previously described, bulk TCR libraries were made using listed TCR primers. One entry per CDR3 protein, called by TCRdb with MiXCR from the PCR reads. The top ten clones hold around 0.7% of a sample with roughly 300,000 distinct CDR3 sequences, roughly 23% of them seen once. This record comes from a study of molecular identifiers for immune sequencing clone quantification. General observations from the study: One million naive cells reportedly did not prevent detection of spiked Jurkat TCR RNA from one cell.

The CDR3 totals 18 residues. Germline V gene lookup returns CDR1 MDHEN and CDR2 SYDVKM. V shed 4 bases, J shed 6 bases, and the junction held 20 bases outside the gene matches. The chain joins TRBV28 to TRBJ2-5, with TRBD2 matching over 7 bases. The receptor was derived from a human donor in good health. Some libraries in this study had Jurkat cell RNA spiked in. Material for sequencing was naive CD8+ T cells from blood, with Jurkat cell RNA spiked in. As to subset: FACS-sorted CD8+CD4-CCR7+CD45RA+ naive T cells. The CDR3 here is CASSSPYPERGKGKTQYF. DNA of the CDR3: TGTGCCAGCAGTTCCCCCTACCCCGAGCGGGGAAAGGGGAAGACCCAGTACTTC.